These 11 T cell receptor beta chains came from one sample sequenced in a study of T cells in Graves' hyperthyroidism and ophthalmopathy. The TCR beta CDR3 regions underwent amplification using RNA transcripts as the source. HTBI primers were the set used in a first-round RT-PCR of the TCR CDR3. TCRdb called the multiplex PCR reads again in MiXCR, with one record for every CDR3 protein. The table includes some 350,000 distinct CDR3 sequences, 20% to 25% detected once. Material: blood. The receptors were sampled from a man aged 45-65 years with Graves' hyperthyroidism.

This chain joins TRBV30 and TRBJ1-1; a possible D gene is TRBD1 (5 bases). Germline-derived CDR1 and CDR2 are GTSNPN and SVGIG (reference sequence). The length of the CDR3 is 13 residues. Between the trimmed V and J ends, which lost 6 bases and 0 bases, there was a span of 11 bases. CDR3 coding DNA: TGTGCCTGCGCGGGGCAGTTGAACACTGAAGCTTTCTTT. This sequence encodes CACAGQLNTEAFF.

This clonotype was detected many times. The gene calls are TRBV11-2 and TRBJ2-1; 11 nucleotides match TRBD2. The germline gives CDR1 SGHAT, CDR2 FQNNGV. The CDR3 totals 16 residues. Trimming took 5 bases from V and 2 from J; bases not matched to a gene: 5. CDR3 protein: CASSHSGRDPYNEQFF. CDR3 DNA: TGTGCCAGCAGCCATAGCGGGAGGGATCCCTACAATGAGCAGTTCTTC.

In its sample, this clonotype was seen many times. DNA of the CDR3: TGCAGCGTCTACACCGGCTCAAACACTGAAGCTTTCTTT. This gives the protein CSVYTGSNTEAFF. The rearrangement uses TRBV29-1 and TRBJ1-1; D is unresolved. V was cut by 6 bases and J by 2 bases, with 13 bases left in between. The CDR3 covers 13 residues. Germline lookup yields CDR1 SQVTM and CDR2 ANQGSEA.

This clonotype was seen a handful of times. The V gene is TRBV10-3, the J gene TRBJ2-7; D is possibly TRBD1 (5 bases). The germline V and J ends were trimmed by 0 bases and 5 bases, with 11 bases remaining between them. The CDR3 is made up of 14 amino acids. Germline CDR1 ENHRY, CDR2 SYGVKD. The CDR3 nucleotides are TGTGCCATCAGTGAGTCGCAGGGTAGGAACGAGCAGTACTTC. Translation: CAISESQGRNEQYF.

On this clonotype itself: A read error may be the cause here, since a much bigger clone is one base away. The CDR3 DNA is TGCGCCAGCCGTGGACTAGCGGGAGACAATGAGCAGTACTTC. It specifies CASRGLAGDNEQYF. The rearrangement joins TRBV5-1 to TRBJ2-1; the match to TRBD2 covers 13 bases. The J call is in doubt because the DNA end fits TRBJ2-7 better. The CDR3 is 14 residues long. Germline V gene sequence: CDR1 SGHRS, CDR2 YFSETQ.

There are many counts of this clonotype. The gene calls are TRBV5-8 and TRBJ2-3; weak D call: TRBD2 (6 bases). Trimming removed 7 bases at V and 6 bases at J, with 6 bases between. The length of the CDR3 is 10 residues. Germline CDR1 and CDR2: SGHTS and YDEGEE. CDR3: CASGGDTQYF. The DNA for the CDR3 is TGTGCCAGCGGAGGGGATACGCAGTATTTT.

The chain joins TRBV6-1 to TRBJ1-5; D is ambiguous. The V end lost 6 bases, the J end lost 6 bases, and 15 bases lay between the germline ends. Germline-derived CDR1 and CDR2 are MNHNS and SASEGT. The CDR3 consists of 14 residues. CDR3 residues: CASSPAASGQPQHF. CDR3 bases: TGTGCCAGCAGCCCCGCAGCCTCCGGTCAGCCCCAGCATTTT.

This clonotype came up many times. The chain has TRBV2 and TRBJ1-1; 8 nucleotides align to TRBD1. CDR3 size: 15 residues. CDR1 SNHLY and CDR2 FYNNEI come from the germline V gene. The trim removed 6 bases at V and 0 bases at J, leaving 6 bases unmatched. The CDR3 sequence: CASRRQGPMNTEAFF. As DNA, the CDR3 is TGTGCCAGCAGACGACAGGGGCCGATGAACACTGAAGCTTTCTTT.

The CDR3 DNA reads as TGTGCCAGCAGCTTTGGACCGAGAAATCAGCCCCAGCATTTT. Protein: CASSFGPRNQPQHF. This chain links TRBV7-8 with TRBJ1-5; D not resolved. The CDR3 length is 14 residues. V was shortened by 3 bases and J by 4 bases, with 10 bases between the two germline ends. Germline-derived CDR1 and CDR2 are SGHVS and FQNEAQ.

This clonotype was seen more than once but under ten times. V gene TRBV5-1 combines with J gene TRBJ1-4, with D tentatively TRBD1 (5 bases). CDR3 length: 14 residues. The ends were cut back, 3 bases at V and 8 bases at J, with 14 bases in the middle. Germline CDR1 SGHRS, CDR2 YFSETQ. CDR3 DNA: TGCGCCAGCAGCTCCGGGACTGACGGGGAAAAACTGTTTTTT. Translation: CASSSGTDGEKLFF.

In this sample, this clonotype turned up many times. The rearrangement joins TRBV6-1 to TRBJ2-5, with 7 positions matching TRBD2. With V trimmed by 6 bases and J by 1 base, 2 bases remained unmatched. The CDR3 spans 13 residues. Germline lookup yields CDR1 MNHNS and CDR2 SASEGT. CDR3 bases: TGTGCCAGCAGGCGGGAGATCCAAGAGACCCAGTACTTC. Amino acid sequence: CASRREIQETQYF.